A single sample is the source of the 17 T cell receptor beta chains below, sequenced in a study of T cells after yellow fever vaccination. Via MiXCR, TCRdb re-called the 5' RACE reads, giving one row per CDR3 protein. The sample has about 430,000 distinct CDR3 sequences; under 20% are singletons. Sequenced here: PBMCs, sampled before the yellow fever booster vaccination. Source of these receptors: a man aged 18 to 30 who received the YFV17D yellow fever vaccine.

This clonotype occurred a few times. This rearrangement joins TRBV4-3 to TRBJ1-4; D is possibly TRBD1 (6 bases). This CDR3 is built from 15 residues. Germline V gene sequence: CDR1 LGHNA, CDR2 YSLEER. The ends were cut back, 4 bases at V and 7 bases at J, with 16 bases in the middle. CDR3 loop: CASSPKGGASEKLFF. The CDR3 bases are TGCGCCAGCAGCCCTAAGGGGGGGGCAAGTGAAAAACTGTTTTTT.

V and J are TRBV3-1 and TRBJ2-2; D is possibly TRBD1 (5 bases). V lost 1 base, J lost 4 bases, and 10 bases lay in between. There are 15 residues in the CDR3. CDR1 is LGHDT, CDR2 YNNKEL, per germline (reference sequence). The DNA for the CDR3 is TGTGCCAGCAGCCAAGGGGCAGGGTTCACCGGGGAGCTGTTTTTT. This gives the protein CASSQGAGFTGELFF.

This clonotype has just a few counts. The V gene is TRBV5-1, the J gene TRBJ1-2, with D perhaps matching TRBD1 (6 bases). This CDR3 has 15 amino acids. V lost 0 bases to trimming and J lost 3 bases, with 12 bases between them. CDR1 is SGHRS, CDR2 YFSETQ, per germline. CDR3 nucleotide sequence: TGCGCCAGCAGCTTGGCACAGGGACGTGACTATGGCTACACCTTC. It codes for CASSLAQGRDYGYTF.

The chain employs TRBV4-1 and TRBJ1-2, with 7 bases aligning to TRBD1. The V segment lost 0 bases and the J segment 11 bases; nucleotides outside the gene matches: 21. Germline loops: CDR1 MGHRA, CDR2 YSYEKL. This CDR3 contains 18 residues. CDR3 amino acids: CASSQDNVVLAGTEDYTF. As DNA, the CDR3 is TGCGCCAGCAGCCAAGATAACGTGGTGTTGGCCGGGACAGAGGATTACACCTTC.

This clonotype has at least ten counts. This chain uses TRBV29-1 with TRBJ2-5; D gene uncertain. This CDR3 comprises 14 residues. Germline values: CDR1 SQVTM, CDR2 ANQGSEA. V was pared by 3 bases and J by 5 bases, with 16 bases between. The CDR3 reads CSVDTGLGGETQYF. The CDR3 DNA sequence: TGCAGCGTTGACACCGGGTTGGGTGGGGAGACCCAGTACTTC.

Remarks on this clonotype: Germline and junction disagree at one end, which may indicate a read error. The V gene is TRBV7-2, the J gene TRBJ1-6; D uncertain. This CDR3 comprises 15 residues. Per germline, CDR1 SGHTA and CDR2 FQGNSA. The CDR3 region has the DNA TGTGCCAGCAGCTTAGCTGTGATTCGGGGTTCACCCCTTCACTTT. It codes for CASSLAVIRGSPLHF.

The gene calls are TRBV6-5 and TRBJ2-3, with D unclear. Looked up from germline, CDR1 is MNHEY and CDR2 is SVGAGI. There are 13 residues in the CDR3. V dropped 2 bases and J dropped 4 bases, with 7 bases sitting between them. The CDR3 DNA reads as TGTGCCAGCAGTTACCTCCTCTCAGATACGCAGTATTTT. As protein: CASSYLLSDTQYF.

This clonotype has at least ten counts. J is TRBJ1-1 and V is TRBV29-1; D is undetermined. Germline-derived CDR1 and CDR2 are SQVTM and ANQGSEA. The CDR3 consists of 14 residues. Between the trimmed V and J ends, which lost 8 bases and 0 bases, there was a span of 16 bases. The CDR3 bases are TGCAGCACAAATCCCGGAAACATGAACACTGAAGCTTTCTTT. The encoded protein is CSTNPGNMNTEAFF.

This chain uses TRBV24-1 with TRBJ1-5, with no clear D. V lost 7 bases and J lost 5, with 8 bases in between. CDR1 is KGHDR, CDR2 SFDVKD, per germline. The CDR3 is made up of 12 amino acids. The CDR3 DNA is TGTGCCACCAGGATTTCGGATCAGCCCCAGCATTTT. It yields the protein CATRISDQPQHF.

J is TRBJ2-7 and V is TRBV4-1; D unclear. From germline, CDR1 is MGHRA and CDR2 YSYEKL. Trimming stripped 0 bases from V and 2 bases from J, with 11 bases between. CDR3 length: 15 amino acids. The CDR3 bases are TGCGCCAGCAGCCAAGAGGAGCGACCGACCTACGAGCAGTACTTC. Protein product: CASSQEERPTYEQYF.

In this sample, this clonotype turned up a few times. CDR3 protein: CASSLEGVLQFF. The DNA of the CDR3 is TGTGCCAGCAGCTTAGAGGGGGTTTTGCAGTTCTTC. This chain uses TRBV7-3 with TRBJ2-1, with D maybe TRBD1 (6 bases). V was pared by 2 bases and J by 12 bases, with 11 bases between. This CDR3 is built from 12 residues. Germline V lookup: CDR1 SGHTA, CDR2 FQGTGA.

In its sample, this clonotype was seen many times. The rearrangement uses TRBV6-2 or TRBV6-3 and TRBJ1-1; 7 nucleotides agree with TRBD1. From germline, CDR1 is MNHEY and CDR2 SVGEGT. V lost 0 bases and J lost 3; bases outside the gene matches: 1. This CDR3 has 14 residues. The DNA for the CDR3 is TGTGCCAGCAGTTACTCGACAGGGTACACTGAAGCTTTCTTT. Translating gives CASSYSTGYTEAFF.

This chain connects TRBV4-1 to TRBJ2-3; TRBD1 matches at 7 bases. Per the germline V gene, CDR1 is MGHRA and CDR2 is YSYEKL. Unmatched junction bases numbered 4, after V lost 4 bases and J lost 6 bases. The CDR3 runs 13 residues. The CDR3 nucleotides read TGCGCCAGCAGCCGACAGGGAGTTGATACGCAGTATTTT. The encoded protein is CASSRQGVDTQYF.

The gene calls are TRBV6-2 or TRBV6-3 and TRBJ1-2, with D possibly matching TRBD1 (6 bases). Looked up from germline, CDR1 is MNHEY and CDR2 is SVGEGT. The ends were cut back, 10 bases at V and 5 bases at J, with 26 bases in the middle. The CDR3 has 16 residues. CDR3 DNA: TGTGCCACCTCCGGCCCCGGGACACGGACATTTTATGGCTACACCTTC. Residues: CATSGPGTRTFYGYTF.

In this sample, this clonotype turned up a few times. The genes are TRBV5-1 and TRBJ2-2; D is ambiguous. Germline CDR1 and CDR2: SGHRS and YFSETQ. Trimming removed 1 base from V and 1 base from J, with 5 bases in between. This CDR3 region has 14 residues. The CDR3 bases are TGCGCCAGCAGCTTGATCGGGAACACCGGGGAGCTGTTTTTT. Encoded protein: CASSLIGNTGELFF. The full variable domain, with the rest looked up from reference TRBV5-1 and TRBJ2-2, is KAGVTQTPRYLIKTRGQQVTLSCSPISGHRSVSWYQQTPGQGLQFLFEYFSETQRNKGNFPGRFSGRQFSNSRSEMNVSTLELGDSALYLCASSLIGNTGELFFGEGSRLTVL.

A note on this clonotype: Mismatch with germline at one junction end may stem from a read error. This sequence joins TRBV6-5 and TRBJ1-5, with TRBD1 matching over 9 bases. Germline-derived CDR1 and CDR2 are MNHEY and SVGAGI. The CDR3 spans 16 residues. As DNA, the CDR3 is TGTGCCAGCTGTTACTCTGGACAGGGGTACGGACAGCCCCAGAATTTT. Protein product: CASCYSGQGYGQPQNF.

The chain employs TRBV10-3 and TRBJ1-5; possibly TRBD1 for D (6 bases). Germline lookup yields CDR1 ENHRY and CDR2 SYGVKD. V lost 5 bases and J lost 3, with 8 bases in between. This CDR3 has 13 residues. The CDR3 nucleotides are TGTGCCATCAGTCAGGGGAACAATCAGCCCCAGCATTTT. This codes for CAISQGNNQPQHF.